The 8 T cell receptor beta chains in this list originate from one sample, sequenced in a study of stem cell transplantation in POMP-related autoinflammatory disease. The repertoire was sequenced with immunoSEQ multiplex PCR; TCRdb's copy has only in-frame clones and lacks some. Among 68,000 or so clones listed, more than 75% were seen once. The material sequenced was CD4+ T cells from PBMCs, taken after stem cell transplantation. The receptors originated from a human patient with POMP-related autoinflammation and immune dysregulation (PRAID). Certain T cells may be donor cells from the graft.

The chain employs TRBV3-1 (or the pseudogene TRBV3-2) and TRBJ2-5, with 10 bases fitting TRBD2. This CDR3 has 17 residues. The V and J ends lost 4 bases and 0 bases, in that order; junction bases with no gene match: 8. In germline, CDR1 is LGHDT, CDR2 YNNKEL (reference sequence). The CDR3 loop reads CASSLRLAGSYQETQYF. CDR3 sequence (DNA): TGTGCCAGCAGCCTCCGACTAGCGGGTAGTTACCAAGAGACCCAGTACTTC.

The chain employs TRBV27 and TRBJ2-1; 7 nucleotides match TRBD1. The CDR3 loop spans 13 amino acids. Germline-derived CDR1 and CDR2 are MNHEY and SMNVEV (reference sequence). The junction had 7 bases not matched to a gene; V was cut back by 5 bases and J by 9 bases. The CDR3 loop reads CASSVDREGEQFF. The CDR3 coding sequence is TGTGCCAGCAGTGTCGACAGGGAAGGTGAGCAGTTCTTC.

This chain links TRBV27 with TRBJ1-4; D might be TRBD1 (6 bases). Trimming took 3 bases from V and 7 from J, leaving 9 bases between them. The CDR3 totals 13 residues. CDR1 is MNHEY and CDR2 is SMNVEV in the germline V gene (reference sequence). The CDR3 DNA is TGTGCCAGCAGTTTGAGGGGGGCTGAAAAACTGTTTTTT. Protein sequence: CASSLRGAEKLFF.

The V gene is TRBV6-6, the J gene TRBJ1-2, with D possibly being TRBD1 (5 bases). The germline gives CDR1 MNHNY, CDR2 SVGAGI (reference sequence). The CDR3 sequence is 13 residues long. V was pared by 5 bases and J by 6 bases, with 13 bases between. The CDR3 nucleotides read TGTGCCAGCAGTATAGGGGAGCTAGATGGCTACACCTTC. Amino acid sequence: CASSIGELDGYTF.

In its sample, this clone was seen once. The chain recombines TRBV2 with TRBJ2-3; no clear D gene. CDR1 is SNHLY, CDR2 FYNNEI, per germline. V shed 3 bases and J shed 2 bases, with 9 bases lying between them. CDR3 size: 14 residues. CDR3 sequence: CASSEGRYTDTQYF. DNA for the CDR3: TGTGCCAGCAGTGAGGGCAGGTACACAGATACGCAGTATTTT.

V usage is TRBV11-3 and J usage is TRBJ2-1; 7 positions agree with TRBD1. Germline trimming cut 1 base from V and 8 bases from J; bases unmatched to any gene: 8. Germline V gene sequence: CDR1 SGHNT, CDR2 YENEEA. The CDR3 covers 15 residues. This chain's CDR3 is CASSLVGQDADEQFF. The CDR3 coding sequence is TGTGCCAGCAGCTTAGTTGGACAGGATGCGGATGAGCAGTTCTTC.

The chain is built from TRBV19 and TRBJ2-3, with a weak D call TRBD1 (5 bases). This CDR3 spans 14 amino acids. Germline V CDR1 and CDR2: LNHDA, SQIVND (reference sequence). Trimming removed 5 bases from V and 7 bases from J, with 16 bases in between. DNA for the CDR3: TGTGCCAGTAGTTTGGACATGGCAGGGAATACGCAGTATTTT. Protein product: CASSLDMAGNTQYF.

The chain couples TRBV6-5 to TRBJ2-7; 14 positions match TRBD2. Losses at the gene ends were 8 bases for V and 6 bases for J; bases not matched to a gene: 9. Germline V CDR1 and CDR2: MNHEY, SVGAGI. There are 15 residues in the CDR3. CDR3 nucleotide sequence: TGTGCCAGCCCTCGACTAGCGGGAGGGCGGGGCGAGCAGTACTTC. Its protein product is CASPRLAGGRGEQYF.